These 19 T cell receptor beta chains came from one sample sequenced in a study of T cell changes during pregnancy in multiple sclerosis. Sequencing used immunoSEQ multiplex PCR; TCRdb keeps in-frame clones, though not all of them. The profile shows roughly 7,900 clones, roughly 87% of them singletons. The specimen comprised CD8+ T cells from peripheral blood mononuclear cells, sampled in the first trimester of pregnancy. Every receptor here comes from a female donor in good health, enrolled as a control in a pregnancy study.

The chain joins TRBV5-1 to TRBJ2-1; 8 bases agree with TRBD2. This CDR3 has 19 residues. Germline CDR1 is SGHRS and CDR2 is YFSETQ. V lost 0 bases and J lost 2; bases outside the gene matches: 13. The CDR3 loop is CASSLVLFAGLEAYNEQFF. The DNA of the CDR3 is TGCGCCAGCAGCTTGGTTCTCTTTGCGGGACTAGAAGCCTACAATGAGCAGTTCTTC.

The chain links TRBV1 to TRBJ1-2; the table's D call of TRBD1 was not tested on the DNA. TRBV1 is annotated as a pseudogene. The CDR3 is made up of 18 amino acids. The CDR3 sequence is CTSSQVTTGQNHNYGYTF. CDR3 nucleotides: TGCACCAGCAGCCAAGTTACTACCGGACAGAACCATAACTATGGCTACACCTTC.

The rearrangement uses TRBV5-1 and TRBJ1-3, with D unresolved. The CDR3 runs to 12 residues. In germline, CDR1 is SGHRS, CDR2 YFSETQ. Trimming shortened V by 7 bases and J by 2 bases, and 7 bases separated the two germline ends. For the CDR3, the DNA is TGCGCCAGCTCCCTTACTGGAAACACCATATATTTT. Residues: CASSLTGNTIYF.

The V call is TRBV9, the J call TRBJ2-5, with a weak D call TRBD2 (6 bases). This CDR3 spans 14 amino acids. Germline V gives CDR1 SGDLS, CDR2 YYNGEE. V lost 2 bases to trimming and J lost 1 base, with 9 bases between them. The DNA of the CDR3 is TGTGCCAGCAGCGTGGCGGGGACCCAAGAGACCCAGTACTTC. This translates into CASSVAGTQETQYF.

The genes are TRBV10-3 and TRBJ1-2; D ambiguous. The CDR3 sequence is 14 residues long. V lost 2 bases, J lost 8 bases, and 15 bases lay in between. The germline gives CDR1 ENHRY, CDR2 SYGVKD. The CDR3 DNA reads TGTGCCATCAGTGAGGGGCAGGTTGCTCGCGGCTACACCTTC. This sequence encodes CAISEGQVARGYTF.

This clone was detected only once. The chain uses TRBV28 and TRBJ2-2, with TRBD2 identical over 9 bases. Germline trimming cut 2 bases from V and 6 bases from J; bases unmatched to any gene: 13. CDR3 length: 18 amino acids. Looked up from germline, CDR1 is MDHEN and CDR2 is SYDVKM. The CDR3 DNA reads as TGTGCCAGCAGTTTAGAGTTATGGCGGGAGGGCCCGTCCGGGGAGCTGTTTTTT. It specifies CASSLELWREGPSGELFF.

V gene TRBV2 combines with J gene TRBJ2-5; 10 bases agree with TRBD2. This CDR3 region has 14 residues. V shed 3 bases and J 5 bases; nucleotides not matched to a gene: 3. Germline assignment: CDR1 SNHLY and CDR2 FYNNEI. The CDR3 is CASSDLAGAETQYF. DNA for the CDR3: TGTGCCAGCAGTGATCTAGCGGGAGCTGAGACCCAGTACTTC.

Of note for this clone: Within the sample, other DNA sequences also encode this same CDR3. The J gene is TRBJ2-5, the V gene TRBV29-1, with 7 bases fitting TRBD2. CDR1 SQVTM and CDR2 ANQGSEA come from the germline V gene. The CDR3 runs to 11 residues. Germline trimming cut 6 bases from V and 7 bases from J; bases unmatched to any gene: 5. Written as DNA, the CDR3 is TGCAGCGTCCGTGGGGAGGGGACCCAGTACTTC. Protein sequence: CSVRGEGTQYF.

The chain is built from TRBV25-1 and TRBJ2-1; weak D call: TRBD1 (5 bases). The CDR3 contains 13 residues. The germline CDR1 and CDR2 sequences are MGHDK and SYGVNS. Trimming took off 3 bases at V and 12 bases at J, with 15 bases between the two ends. This chain's CDR3 is CASSDPGYGRQFF. CDR3 DNA sequence: TGTGCCAGCAGTGATCCAGGGTACGGTCGGCAGTTCTTC. The full variable domain, in which reference TRBV25-1 and TRBJ2-1 provide the parts outside the CDR3, is EADIYQTPRYLVIGTGKKITLECSQTMGHDKMYWYQQDPGMELHLIHYSYGVNSTEKGDLSSESTVSRIRTEHFPLTLESARPSHTSQYLCASSDPGYGRQFFGPGTRLTVL.

This chain connects TRBV6-4 to TRBJ2-1; D gene unclear. Germline V gives CDR1 MRHNA, CDR2 SNTAGT. This CDR3 is 14 amino acids long. The germline V and J ends were trimmed by 0 bases and 8 bases, with 11 bases remaining between them. This CDR3 is CASSDSYSTDEQFF. CDR3 DNA: TGTGCCAGCAGTGACTCCTACTCAACTGATGAGCAGTTCTTC.

The CDR3, as DNA: TGTGCCAGCAGACCAAAGGGACAGTGGGTGACGGACACTGAAGCTTTCTTT. Protein product: CASRPKGQWVTDTEAFF. The chain employs TRBV27 and TRBJ1-1; 7 nucleotides line up with TRBD1. This CDR3 contains 17 residues. Unmatched junction bases numbered 16, after V lost 6 bases and J lost 3 bases. The germline V gene has CDR1 MNHEY and CDR2 SMNVEV (reference sequence).

The chain carries TRBV25-1 and TRBJ2-7; 8 positions agree with TRBD1. The length of the CDR3 is 14 residues. Germline V gene data show CDR1 as MGHDK and CDR2 as SYGVNS. V was clipped by 2 bases and J by 3 bases; unmatched bases: 3. CDR3 sequence (DNA): TGTGCCAGCAGTGAAATAGGACAGGGCTACGAGCAGTACTTC. It translates to CASSEIGQGYEQYF.

The chain is built from TRBV19 and TRBJ2-3; 7 bases map to TRBD2. Trimming took 7 bases from V and 6 from J; bases not matched to a gene: 10. CDR1 and CDR2 from the germline V gene are LNHDA and SQIVND (reference sequence). The CDR3 spans 14 residues. The CDR3 protein is CASKTGGDSDTQYF. CDR3 DNA sequence: TGTGCCAGTAAAACGGGGGGAGATTCCGATACGCAGTATTTT. The complete variable domain, with remaining parts taken from reference TRBV19 and TRBJ2-3, reads DGGITQSPKYLFRKEGQNVTLSCEQNLNHDAMYWYRQDPGQGLRLIYYSQIVNDFQKGDIAEGYSVSREKKESFPLTVTSAQKNPTAFYLCASKTGGDSDTQYFGPGTRLTVL.

The V and J genes are TRBV6-5 and TRBJ2-7; 7 bases fit TRBD1. Germline lookup yields CDR1 MNHEY and CDR2 SVGAGI. Trimming at V came to 5 bases and at J to 6 bases, leaving 1 base not matched to a gene. CDR3 length equals 11 residues. CDR3 sequence (DNA): TGTGCCAGCAGTGACAGGGTCGAGCAGTACTTC. Protein sequence: CASSDRVEQYF.

The V call is TRBV7-9, the J call TRBJ2-1, with 7 bases fitting TRBD1. CDR1 SEHNR and CDR2 FQNEAQ come from the germline V gene (reference sequence). The V and J ends lost 5 bases and 0 bases, in that order; junction bases with no gene match: 7. The CDR3 totals 16 residues. The CDR3 here is CASSGNRGSSYNEQFF. The DNA of the CDR3 is TGTGCCAGCAGCGGAAACAGGGGAAGCTCCTACAATGAGCAGTTCTTC.

This clone was observed a single time. The rearrangement uses TRBV28 and TRBJ2-7; 10 nucleotides line up with TRBD2. There are 19 residues in the CDR3. From germline, CDR1 is MDHEN and CDR2 SYDVKM. V trimming: 6 bases; J trimming: 0 bases; junction bases outside the gene matches: 17. CDR3 DNA: TGTGCCAGCAGCCACCCCTTTACAGAAGGGACTAGCGTCTCCTACGAGCAGTACTTC. Its translation is CASSHPFTEGTSVSYEQYF.

V gene TRBV15 combines with J gene TRBJ1-4, with 10 bases identical to TRBD1. The germline CDR1 and CDR2 sequences are LNHNV and YYDKDF (reference sequence). V was pared by 0 bases and J by 8 bases, with 6 bases of the junction left unmatched. The CDR3 is made up of 16 amino acids. The CDR3 bases are TGTGCCACCAGCAGAGACGCCGGGACAGGGGTAGAAAAACTGTTTTTT. Translated, it gives CATSRDAGTGVEKLFF.

This rearrangement joins TRBV6-1 to TRBJ2-1; TRBD2 agrees at 12 bases. This CDR3 has 16 amino acids. Unmatched junction bases numbered 5, after V lost 4 bases and J lost 4 bases. Germline loops: CDR1 MNHNS, CDR2 SASEGT. DNA for the CDR3: TGTGCCAGCAGTGGAAGACTAGCGGGAGTTTACAATGAGCAGTTCTTC. The encoded protein is CASSGRLAGVYNEQFF.

The chain joins TRBV19 to TRBJ1-4; TRBD1 aligns across 7 bases. The CDR3 has 15 amino acids. In germline, CDR1 is LNHDA, CDR2 SQIVND (reference sequence). The ends lost 1 base at V and 4 bases at J; junction bases unmatched: 3. CDR3 bases: TGTGCCAGTAGTATAGGAGGGGGCGTTAATGAAAAACTGTTTTTT. It encodes CASSIGGGVNEKLFF. The complete variable domain, with remaining parts taken from reference TRBV19 and TRBJ1-4, reads DGGITQSPKYLFRKEGQNVTLSCEQNLNHDAMYWYRQDPGQGLRLIYYSQIVNDFQKGDIAEGYSVSREKKESFPLTVTSAQKNPTAFYLCASSIGGGVNEKLFFGSGTQLSVL.